The next 30 T cell receptor beta chains were all read from a single sample in a study of blood T cell repertoires in COVID-19. The protocol was immunoSEQ multiplex PCR, while the TCRdb copy is restricted to in-frame clones and leaves out a portion. The sample records roughly 53,000 clones, about nine tenths being singletons. Source material: peripheral blood. These receptors came from an elderly man with acute or convalescent COVID-19.

The DNA for the CDR3 is TGTGCCAGCAGCTTAGAGCTTAGTCGGCGGCAGTATAATTCACCCCTCCACTTT. It specifies CASSLELSRRQYNSPLHF. The chain employs TRBV7-2 and TRBJ1-6; D unresolved. Germline V lookup: CDR1 SGHTA, CDR2 FQGNSA. The ends were cut back, 1 base at V and 4 bases at J, with 17 bases in the middle. The CDR3 length is 18 residues.

The chain joins TRBV25-1 to TRBJ2-3, with TRBD1 matching over 9 bases. CDR1 and CDR2 from the germline V gene are MGHDK and SYGVNS. The CDR3 has 14 amino acids. V lost 7 bases, J lost 4 bases, and 6 bases stayed unmatched. The CDR3 region is CASTNTGGADTQYF. The CDR3 region has the DNA TGTGCCAGCACCAATACAGGGGGCGCAGATACGCAGTATTTT.

This rearrangement joins TRBV11-3 to TRBJ2-5, with 11 bases aligning to TRBD1. The CDR3 runs 15 residues. The junction had 9 bases not matched to a gene; V was cut back by 5 bases and J by 7 bases. CDR1 is SGHNT, CDR2 YENEEA, per germline. For the CDR3, the DNA is TGTGCCAGCAGCCCCCAAGGGACAGGGGGAAGGACCCAGTACTTC. The encoded protein is CASSPQGTGGRTQYF.

This CDR3 reads CASSQRLPGANEKLFF. The CDR3, as DNA: TGTGCCAGCAGCCAAAGGCTTCCCGGGGCTAATGAAAAACTGTTTTTT. The V gene is TRBV3-1 (or the pseudogene TRBV3-2), the J gene TRBJ1-4; the D is unclear. V was cut by 2 bases and J by 3 bases, with 13 bases left in between. From germline, CDR1 is LGHDT and CDR2 YNNKEL (reference sequence). This CDR3 is 16 amino acids long.

The chain couples TRBV9 to TRBJ2-1, with D tentatively TRBD2 (6 bases). The CDR3 sequence is 16 residues long. Germline V gene data show CDR1 as SGDLS and CDR2 as YYNGEE. The V gene lost 0 bases and the J gene lost 8 bases, with 18 bases spanning the gap. In DNA, the CDR3 is TGTGCCAGCAGCGTAGCGGCAGGTGGAGGGCAGCATGAGCAGTTCTTC. It translates to CASSVAAGGGQHEQFF.

The chain is built from TRBV6-2 or TRBV6-3 and TRBJ1-2, with TRBD1 identical over 7 bases. This CDR3 region has 13 residues. The germline CDR1 and CDR2 sequences are MNHEY and SVGEGT. After removal of 6 bases from V and 2 bases from J, the junction contained 3 bases not matched to a gene. The CDR3 region is CASSRTGNYGYTF. CDR3 DNA: TGTGCCAGCAGCCGGACAGGCAACTATGGCTACACCTTC.

The chain joins TRBV29-1 to TRBJ1-2; the match to TRBD1 covers 8 bases. The CDR3 has 13 residues. J gave up 4 bases and V 5 bases, and 6 bases lay outside the gene matches. Germline V gene sequence: CDR1 SQVTM, CDR2 ANQGSEA. The CDR3 coding sequence is TGCAGCGTTTTTCCAGGGGGCTTCTATGGCTACACCTTC. Amino acids: CSVFPGGFYGYTF.

This sequence joins TRBV6-5 and TRBJ1-1; D is possibly TRBD1 (6 bases). This CDR3 spans 14 amino acids. CDR1 and CDR2 (germline): MNHEY, SVGAGI. V lost 7 bases and J lost 1, with 13 bases in between. The chain's CDR3 is CASTTGLGNTEAFF. CDR3 bases: TGTGCCAGCACCACAGGGCTTGGGAACACTGAAGCTTTCTTT.

The chain combines TRBV9 with TRBJ2-2, with D possibly matching TRBD2 (6 bases). V was cut by 4 bases and J by 4 bases, with 14 bases left in between. The CDR3 runs to 15 residues. Germline values: CDR1 SGDLS, CDR2 YYNGEE. The chain's CDR3 is CASSNLGGITGELFF. CDR3 nucleotide sequence: TGTGCCAGCAGCAACTTGGGCGGGATCACCGGGGAGCTGTTTTTT.

The chain combines TRBV10-3 with TRBJ1-1, with D possibly matching TRBD1 (5 bases). There are 14 residues in the CDR3. Germline V gives CDR1 ENHRY, CDR2 SYGVKD. V was clipped by 7 bases and J by 2 bases, with 14 bases between them. CDR3 residues: CAINKDSANTEAFF. CDR3 DNA: TGTGCCATCAACAAAGACAGCGCTAACACTGAAGCTTTCTTT.

This clone was detected a few times. The chain recombines TRBV10-3 with TRBJ1-1, with D maybe TRBD1 (5 bases). Trimming removed 6 bases from V and 0 bases from J, with 8 bases in between. CDR3 length equals 13 residues. Looked up from germline, CDR1 is ENHRY and CDR2 is SYGVKD. The CDR3 here is CAIRGGVNTEAFF. The DNA for the CDR3 is TGTGCCATCAGAGGAGGGGTGAACACTGAAGCTTTCTTT.

A word on this clone: The sample has other DNA sequences that encode this CDR3 too. The chain has TRBV9 and TRBJ2-1; possible D gene TRBD1, 6 bases. The V end lost 2 bases, the J end lost 7 bases, and 7 bases lay between the germline ends. Per germline, CDR1 SGDLS and CDR2 YYNGEE. This CDR3 is 12 amino acids long. For the CDR3, the DNA is TGTGCCAGCAGCGTTCAGGGGAATGAGCAGTTCTTC. Its protein product is CASSVQGNEQFF.

The V call is TRBV12-5, the J call TRBJ2-3; TRBD2 matches at 9 bases. The CDR3 consists of 15 residues. Germline V gene lookup returns CDR1 LGHNT and CDR2 FRNRAP. With 5 bases clipped from V and 2 bases from J, the junction kept 5 bases outside the gene matches. Here the CDR3 DNA reads TGTGCTAGTGGTCTTAGCGGGGGAACCACAGATACGCAGTATTTT. This encodes CASGLSGGTTDTQYF.

The CDR3 coding sequence is TGTGCCAGCACCTTGCAGGGGTCGGGCACTGAAGCTTTCTTT. It is translated as CASTLQGSGTEAFF. The chain has TRBV27 and TRBJ1-1; a weak D match, TRBD1 (6 bases). Trimming cost V 7 bases and J 4 bases, with 16 bases left between them. Germline V gene data show CDR1 as MNHEY and CDR2 as SMNVEV (reference sequence). CDR3 size: 14 residues.

This clone has only a few counts. V and J are TRBV7-8 and TRBJ1-6; possible D gene TRBD1, 6 bases. Trimming left V 5 bases short and J 2 bases short, with 16 bases between. The germline gives CDR1 SGHVS, CDR2 FQNEAQ. The CDR3 totals 17 residues. This CDR3 reads CASSPNRASAYNSPLHF. For the CDR3, the DNA is TGTGCCAGCAGCCCCAACAGGGCAAGCGCCTATAATTCACCCCTCCACTTT. Using reference TRBV7-8 and TRBJ1-6 for the parts outside the CDR3, the full variable domain is GAGVSQSPRYKVAKRGQDVALRCDPISGHVSLFWYQQALGQGPEFLTYFQNEAQLDKSGLPSDRFFAERPEGSVSTLKIQRTQQEDSAVYLCASSPNRASAYNSPLHFGNGTRLTVT.

The gene calls are TRBV7-9 and TRBJ2-4; D uncertain. CDR3 length: 15 residues. Germline loops: CDR1 SEHNR, CDR2 FQNEAQ (reference sequence). Trimming stripped 5 bases from V and 0 bases from J, with 11 bases between. For the CDR3, the DNA is TGTGCCAGCAGCGCGAAGACACTAGCCAAAAACATTCAGTACTTC. Amino acid sequence: CASSAKTLAKNIQYF.

This clone occurred a few times. This chain uses TRBV5-1 with TRBJ1-2; D is undetermined. CDR1 and CDR2 (germline): SGHRS, YFSETQ. The CDR3 contains 14 residues. Trimming pared 0 bases from V and 0 bases from J, leaving 6 bases between. This CDR3 is CASSLGLSNYGYTF. The CDR3, as DNA: TGCGCCAGCAGCTTGGGACTCTCTAACTATGGCTACACCTTC.

The chain uses TRBV7-2 and TRBJ1-4, with D perhaps matching TRBD1 (6 bases). The CDR3 consists of 17 residues. Trimming removed 0 bases from V and 2 bases from J, with 13 bases in between. CDR1 is SGHTA, CDR2 FQGNSA, per germline. CDR3 nucleotides: TGTGCCAGCAGCTTAGCGGGGGCGCGAGGGACTAATGAAAAACTGTTTTTT. Translated, it gives CASSLAGARGTNEKLFF.

CDR3 protein: CASSLLTALPRTDTQYF. The DNA of the CDR3 is TGTGCCAGCAGCCTCCTGACTGCTCTTCCCCGCACAGATACGCAGTATTTT. The chain carries TRBV9 and TRBJ2-3; no firm D call. Per germline, CDR1 SGDLS and CDR2 YYNGEE. Trimming stripped 4 bases from V and 1 base from J, with 19 bases between. The CDR3 has 17 amino acids.

This clone was counted only a few times. The V gene is TRBV7-2, the J gene TRBJ1-5; the D is unclear. V shed 4 bases and J shed 5 bases, with 9 bases lying between them. Per germline, CDR1 SGHTA and CDR2 FQGNSA. This CDR3 comprises 13 residues. The chain's CDR3 is CASSWGAYQPQHF. The CDR3 nucleotides read TGTGCCAGCAGCTGGGGAGCTTATCAGCCCCAGCATTTT.

The V and J genes are TRBV4-1 and TRBJ1-2, with D unresolved. Germline CDR1 and CDR2: MGHRA and YSYEKL. The CDR3 covers 14 residues. Trimming left V 0 bases short and J 4 bases short, with 9 bases between. The DNA of the CDR3 is TGCGCCAGCAGCCAAGATAGAGGGAGCTATGGCTACACCTTC. Its translation: CASSQDRGSYGYTF.

The table lists this clone with a count of one. The gene calls are TRBV28 and TRBJ1-1; tentatively, D is TRBD1 (6 bases). The CDR3 runs to 15 residues. Trimming removed 5 bases from V and 5 bases from J, with 18 bases in between. Germline V gene data show CDR1 as MDHEN and CDR2 as SYDVKM. The CDR3 DNA reads as TGTGCCAGCAGTGAGCTGACAGGTCACGGGACTGAAGCTTTCTTT. Amino acids: CASSELTGHGTEAFF.

The J gene is TRBJ1-1, the V gene TRBV2; TRBD1 is a possible D gene (6 bases). The CDR3 covers 14 residues. The germline V gene encodes CDR1 SNHLY and CDR2 FYNNEI. Trimming pared 5 bases from V and 10 bases from J, leaving 20 bases between. The CDR3 is CASSQGGGQAPAFF. The CDR3 DNA reads TGTGCCAGCAGTCAAGGGGGGGGTCAGGCTCCAGCTTTCTTT.

The chain carries TRBV27 and TRBJ2-3, with D maybe TRBD1 (6 bases). The V gene's germline CDR1 is MNHEY and CDR2 SMNVEV (reference sequence). V was shortened by 5 bases and J by 6 bases, with 12 bases between the two germline ends. This CDR3 contains 13 residues. The CDR3 DNA reads as TGTGCCAGCAGTATAACAAGGGGGGATACGCAGTATTTT. Protein sequence: CASSITRGDTQYF.

J is TRBJ2-2 and V is TRBV5-6, with 9 positions matching TRBD2. J lost 2 bases, V lost 0 bases, and 8 bases had no gene match. The CDR3 covers 18 residues. Germline loops: CDR1 SGHDT, CDR2 YYEEEE. The CDR3 loop is CASSLARSGGPNTGELFF. Written as DNA, the CDR3 is TGTGCCAGCAGCTTGGCACGGAGCGGGGGGCCTAACACCGGGGAGCTGTTTTTT. Full variable domain (rest looked up from reference TRBV5-6 and TRBJ2-2): DAGVTQSPTHLIKTRGQQVTLRCSPKSGHDTVSWYQQALGQGPQFIFQYYEEEERQRGNFPDRFSGHQFPNYSSELNVNALLLGDSALYLCASSLARSGGPNTGELFFGEGSRLTVL.

This clone appeared a single time. This sequence joins TRBV19 and TRBJ2-5; TRBD2 might be the D (6 bases). Germline lookup yields CDR1 LNHDA and CDR2 SQIVND (reference sequence). V was trimmed by 4 bases and J by 4 bases, leaving 10 bases between them. The CDR3 has 13 amino acids. The CDR3 DNA sequence: TGTGCCAGTAGTAGGGGGGTCCGAGAGACCCAGTACTTC. Translation gives CASSRGVRETQYF.

The CDR3 DNA follows: TGTGCCAGCAGCCCCTTGGGGGCCCAAGAGACCCAGTACTTC. It translates to CASSPLGAQETQYF. This chain uses TRBV3-1 (or the pseudogene TRBV3-2) with TRBJ2-5; a weak D match, TRBD1 (6 bases). Trimming took 4 bases from V and 1 from J, leaving 10 bases between them. CDR1 and CDR2 from the germline V gene are LGHDT and YNNKEL (reference sequence). The CDR3 contains 14 residues.

This clone came up once. This chain uses TRBV29-1 with TRBJ2-3; 8 nucleotides agree with TRBD2. The CDR3 has 16 residues. After removal of 5 bases from V and 2 bases from J, the junction contained 12 bases not matched to a gene. Germline V lookup: CDR1 SQVTM, CDR2 ANQGSEA. The CDR3 nucleotides read TGCAGCGTTTCCCCCAGTGGCGGGGGGAACACAGATACGCAGTATTTT. It encodes CSVSPSGGGNTDTQYF.

V gene TRBV5-1 combines with J gene TRBJ2-3; no firm D call. Trimming shortened V by 0 bases and J by 5 bases, and 13 bases separated the two germline ends. CDR1 and CDR2 (germline): SGHRS, YFSETQ. The CDR3 is made up of 15 amino acids. The CDR3 here is CASSLGQRIGDTQYF. DNA of the CDR3: TGCGCCAGCAGCTTGGGACAAAGAATCGGAGATACGCAGTATTTT.

This rearrangement joins TRBV18 to TRBJ1-5, with 7 bases matching TRBD1. Germline lookup yields CDR1 KGHSH and CDR2 LQKENI. The CDR3 has 15 residues. Losses at the gene ends were 2 bases for V and 5 bases for J; bases not matched to a gene: 6. As DNA, the CDR3 is TGTGCCAGCTCACCAGAGACAGGGCTCGATCAGCCCCAGCATTTT. Translated: CASSPETGLDQPQHF.